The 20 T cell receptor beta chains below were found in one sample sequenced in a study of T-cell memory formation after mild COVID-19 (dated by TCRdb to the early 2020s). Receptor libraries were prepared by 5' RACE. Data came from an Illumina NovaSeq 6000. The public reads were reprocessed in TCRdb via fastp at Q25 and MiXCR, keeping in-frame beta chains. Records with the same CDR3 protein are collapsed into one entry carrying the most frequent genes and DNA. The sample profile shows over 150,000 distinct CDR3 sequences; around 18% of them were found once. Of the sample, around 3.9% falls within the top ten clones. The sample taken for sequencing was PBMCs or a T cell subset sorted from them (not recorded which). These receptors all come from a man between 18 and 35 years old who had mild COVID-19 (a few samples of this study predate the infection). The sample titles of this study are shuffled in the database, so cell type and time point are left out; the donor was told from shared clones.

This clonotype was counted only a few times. This chain's CDR3 is CASSARQGRANYGYTF. DNA for the CDR3: TGTGCCAGCAGCGCCAGACAGGGAAGAGCTAACTATGGCTACACCTTC. The chain recombines TRBV2 with TRBJ1-2; TRBD1 matches at 7 bases. Looked up from germline, CDR1 is SNHLY and CDR2 is FYNNEI. Trimming took 6 bases from V and 0 from J; bases not matched to a gene: 10. This CDR3 contains 16 residues.

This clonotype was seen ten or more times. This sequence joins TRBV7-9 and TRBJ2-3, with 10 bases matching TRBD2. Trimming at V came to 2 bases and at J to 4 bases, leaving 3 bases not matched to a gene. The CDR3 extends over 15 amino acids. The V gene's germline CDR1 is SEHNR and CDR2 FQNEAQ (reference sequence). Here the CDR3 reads CASSLTSGAPDTQYF. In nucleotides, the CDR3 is TGTGCCAGCAGCTTAACTAGCGGGGCGCCAGATACGCAGTATTTT.

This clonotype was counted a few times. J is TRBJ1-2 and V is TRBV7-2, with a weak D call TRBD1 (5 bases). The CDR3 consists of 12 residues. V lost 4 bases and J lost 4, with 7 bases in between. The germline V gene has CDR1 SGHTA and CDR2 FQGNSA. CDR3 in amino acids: CASSSQAYGYTF. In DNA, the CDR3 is TGTGCCAGCAGCTCACAGGCCTATGGCTACACCTTC.

In nucleotides, the CDR3 is TGTGCCAGCAGCTTCCGGCCGGGGAACACCGGGGAGCTGTTTTTT. Its translation: CASSFRPGNTGELFF. The chain employs TRBV7-3 and TRBJ2-2; D unclear. Trimming cost V 3 bases and J 1 base, with 9 bases left between them. Germline CDR1 reads SGHTA; CDR2 reads FQGTGA. The CDR3 length is 15 residues.

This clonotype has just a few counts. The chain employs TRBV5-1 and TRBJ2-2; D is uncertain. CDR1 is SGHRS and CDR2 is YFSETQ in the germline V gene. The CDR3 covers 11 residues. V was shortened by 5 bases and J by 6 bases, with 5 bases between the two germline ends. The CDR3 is CASSTAGELFF. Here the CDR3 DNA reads TGCGCCAGCAGTACGGCCGGGGAGCTGTTTTTT.

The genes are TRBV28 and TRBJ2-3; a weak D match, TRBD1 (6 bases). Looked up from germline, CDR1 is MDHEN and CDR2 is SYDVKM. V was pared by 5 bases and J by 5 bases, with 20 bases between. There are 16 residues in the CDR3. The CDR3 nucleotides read TGTGCCAGCAGTACCTCCGGGACCCAGGGGTTAGATACGCAGTATTTT. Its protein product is CASSTSGTQGLDTQYF.

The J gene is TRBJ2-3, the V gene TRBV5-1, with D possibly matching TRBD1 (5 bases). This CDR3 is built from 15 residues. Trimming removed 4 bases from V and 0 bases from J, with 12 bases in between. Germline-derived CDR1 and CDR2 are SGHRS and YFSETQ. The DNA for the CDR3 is TGCGCCAGCAGCACGGACACAACTAGCACAGATACGCAGTATTTT. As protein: CASSTDTTSTDTQYF.

As DNA, the CDR3 is TGTGCCAGCAGTGTCGGCAGCCATCAGCCCCAGCATTTT. Its protein is CASSVGSHQPQHF. This rearrangement joins TRBV2 to TRBJ1-5; D is unclear. The CDR3 has 13 residues. Trimming stripped 4 bases from V and 5 bases from J, with 9 bases between. The germline gives CDR1 SNHLY, CDR2 FYNNEI.

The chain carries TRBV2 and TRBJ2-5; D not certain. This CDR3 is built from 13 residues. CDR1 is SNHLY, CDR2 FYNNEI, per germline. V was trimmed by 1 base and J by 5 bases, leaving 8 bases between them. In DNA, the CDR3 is TGTGCCAGCAGTGAAGACGGAAGTGAGACCCAGTACTTC. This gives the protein CASSEDGSETQYF.

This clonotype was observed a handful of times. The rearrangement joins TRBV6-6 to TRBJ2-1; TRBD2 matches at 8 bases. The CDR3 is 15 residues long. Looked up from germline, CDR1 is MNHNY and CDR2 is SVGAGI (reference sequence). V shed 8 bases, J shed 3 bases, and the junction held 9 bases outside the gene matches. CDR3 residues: CASQSTGGFYNEQFF. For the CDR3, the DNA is TGTGCCAGCCAGTCTACGGGGGGGTTCTACAATGAGCAGTTCTTC.

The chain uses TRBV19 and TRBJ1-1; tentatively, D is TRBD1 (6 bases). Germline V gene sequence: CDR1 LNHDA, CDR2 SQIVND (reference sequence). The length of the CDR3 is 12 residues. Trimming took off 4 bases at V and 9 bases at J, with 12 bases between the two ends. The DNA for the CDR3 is TGTGCCAGTAGTAACCGACAGGAGCAAGCTTTCTTT. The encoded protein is CASSNRQEQAFF.

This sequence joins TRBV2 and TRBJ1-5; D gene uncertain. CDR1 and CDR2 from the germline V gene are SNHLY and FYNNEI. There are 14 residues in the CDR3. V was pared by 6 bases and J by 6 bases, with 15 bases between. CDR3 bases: TGTGCCAGCAGCCCGCAGGCCCGTTCTCAGCCCCAGCATTTT. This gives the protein CASSPQARSQPQHF.

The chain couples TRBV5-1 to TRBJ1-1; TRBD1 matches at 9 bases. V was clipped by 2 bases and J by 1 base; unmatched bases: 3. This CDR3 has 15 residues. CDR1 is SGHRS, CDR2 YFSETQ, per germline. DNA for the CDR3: TGCGCCAGCAGCTTATCACAGGGGGCGAACACTGAAGCTTTCTTT. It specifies CASSLSQGANTEAFF.

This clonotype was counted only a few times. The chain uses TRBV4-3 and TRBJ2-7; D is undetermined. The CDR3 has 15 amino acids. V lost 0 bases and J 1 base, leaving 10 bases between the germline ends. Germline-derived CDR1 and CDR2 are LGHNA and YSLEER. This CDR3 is CASSQEFVESYEQYF. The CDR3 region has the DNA TGCGCCAGCAGCCAAGAGTTTGTGGAGTCCTACGAGCAGTACTTC.

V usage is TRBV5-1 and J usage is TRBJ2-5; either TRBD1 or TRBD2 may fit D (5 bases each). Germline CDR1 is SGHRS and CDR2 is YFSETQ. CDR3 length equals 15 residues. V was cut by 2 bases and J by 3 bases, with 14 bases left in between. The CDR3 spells CASSFRDPKEETQYF. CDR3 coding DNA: TGCGCCAGCAGCTTCCGGGACCCGAAAGAAGAGACCCAGTACTTC.

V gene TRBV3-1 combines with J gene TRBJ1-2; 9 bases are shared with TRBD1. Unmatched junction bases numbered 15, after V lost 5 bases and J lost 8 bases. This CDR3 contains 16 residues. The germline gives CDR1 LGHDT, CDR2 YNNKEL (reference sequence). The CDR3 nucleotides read TGTGCCAGCAGCACCGGGACAGGGACCGTCAATAGAGGCTACACCTTC. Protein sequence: CASSTGTGTVNRGYTF.

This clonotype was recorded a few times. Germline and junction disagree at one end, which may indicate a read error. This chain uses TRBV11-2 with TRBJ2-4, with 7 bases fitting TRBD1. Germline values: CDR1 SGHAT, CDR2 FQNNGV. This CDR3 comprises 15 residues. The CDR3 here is CASSLDRETKNIQYF. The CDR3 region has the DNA TGTGCCAGCAGCCTAGACAGGGAGACCAAAAACATTCAGTACTTC.

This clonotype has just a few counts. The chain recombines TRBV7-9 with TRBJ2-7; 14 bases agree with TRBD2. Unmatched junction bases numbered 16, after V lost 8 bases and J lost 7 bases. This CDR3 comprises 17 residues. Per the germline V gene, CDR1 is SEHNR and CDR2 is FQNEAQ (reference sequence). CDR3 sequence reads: CASGRTSGGPSAGEQYF. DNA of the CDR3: TGTGCCAGCGGAAGGACTAGCGGGGGGCCCAGTGCAGGAGAGCAGTACTTC.

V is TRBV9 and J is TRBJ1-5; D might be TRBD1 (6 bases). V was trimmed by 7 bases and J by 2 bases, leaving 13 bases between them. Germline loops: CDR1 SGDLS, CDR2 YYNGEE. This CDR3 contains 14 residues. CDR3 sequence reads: CASSEEGGNQPQHF. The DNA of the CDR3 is TGTGCCAGCTCCGAGGAGGGGGGCAATCAGCCCCAGCATTTT.

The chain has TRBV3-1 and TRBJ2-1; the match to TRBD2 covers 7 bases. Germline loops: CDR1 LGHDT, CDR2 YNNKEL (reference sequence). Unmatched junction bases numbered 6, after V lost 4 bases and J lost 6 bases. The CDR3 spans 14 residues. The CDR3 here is CASSRGTGGNEQFF. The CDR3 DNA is TGTGCCAGCAGCCGGGGGACGGGGGGCAATGAGCAGTTCTTC.